Following are 32 T cell receptor beta chains from one sample sequenced in a study of shared clonotypes between healthy human individuals. The table came from immunoSEQ multiplex PCR; TCRdb's copy has only in-frame clones and leaves some out. Of over 1.4 million clones listed, roughly 95% were seen once; the top ten hold 0.95% to 1.5%. Source material: naive CD4+ T cells sorted from blood. Sample subset: CD45RA+ positively selected. The receptors derive from a young man in good health.

The J gene is TRBJ2-5, the V gene TRBV9; D remains unclear. The germline CDR1 and CDR2 sequences are SGDLS and YYNGEE. The ends were cut back, 6 bases at V and 0 bases at J, with 15 bases in the middle. The CDR3 loop spans 15 amino acids. The CDR3 loop is CASTQNGNYQETQYF. In DNA form, the CDR3 reads TGTGCCAGCACCCAGAATGGTAATTACCAAGAGACCCAGTACTTC. Complete variable domain (other parts from reference TRBV9 and TRBJ2-5): DSGVTQTPKHLITATGQRVTLRCSPRSGDLSVYWYQQSLDQGLQFLIQYYNGEERAKGNILERFSAQQFPDLHSELNLSSLELGDSALYFCASTQNGNYQETQYFGPGTRLLVL.

The chain uses TRBV7-3 and TRBJ2-3, with TRBD2 matching over 11 bases. This CDR3 spans 15 amino acids. V lost 5 bases to trimming and J lost 4 bases; unmatched junction nucleotides: 5. Germline V gene data show CDR1 as SGHTA and CDR2 as FQGTGA. The chain's CDR3 is CASSPTSGSSDTQYF. The CDR3 nucleotides read TGTGCCAGCAGCCCTACTAGCGGGAGCTCAGATACGCAGTATTTT. The full variable domain, completed using reference TRBV7-3 and TRBJ2-3, is GAGVSQTPSNKVTEKGKYVELRCDPISGHTALYWYRQSLGQGPEFLIYFQGTGAADDSGLPNDRFFAVRPEGSVSTLKIQRTERGDSAVYLCASSPTSGSSDTQYFGPGTRLTVL.

This chain connects TRBV4-2 to TRBJ2-6, with D unclear. This CDR3 comprises 19 residues. The V and J ends lost 0 bases and 0 bases respectively, with 15 bases between them. Germline V gene sequence: CDR1 LGHNA, CDR2 YNFKEQ. The CDR3 protein is CASSQDPWVSDSGANVLTF. The CDR3, as DNA: TGTGCCAGCAGCCAAGATCCCTGGGTTTCGGACTCTGGGGCCAACGTCCTGACTTTC.

V and J are TRBV29-1 and TRBJ1-2; TRBD1 might be the D (5 bases). The CDR3 loop spans 14 amino acids. V gave up 3 bases and J gave up 8 bases, with 19 bases separating them. Germline CDR1 and CDR2: SQVTM and ANQGSEA. CDR3: CSVEGGWLREGYTF. CDR3 nucleotide sequence: TGCAGCGTTGAGGGGGGGTGGCTAAGGGAAGGCTACACCTTC.

The V and J genes are TRBV5-4 and TRBJ2-5, with 8 positions matching TRBD1. The V and J ends lost 4 bases and 2 bases, in that order; junction bases with no gene match: 10. The V gene's germline CDR1 is SGHNT and CDR2 YYREEE (reference sequence). This CDR3 comprises 16 residues. This CDR3 reads CASSRSRTGSQETQYF. CDR3 nucleotides: TGTGCCAGCAGCCGTTCCAGGACAGGGTCACAAGAGACCCAGTACTTC.

The chain combines TRBV11-3 with TRBJ2-7; the D is unclear. Germline V gene data show CDR1 as SGHNT and CDR2 as YENEEA. CDR3 size: 12 residues. The ends were cut back, 3 bases at V and 7 bases at J, with 10 bases in the middle. The CDR3 nucleotides read TGTGCCAGCAGCTTGGGTTCTACGGAGCAGTACTTC. Amino acids: CASSLGSTEQYF.

The chain uses TRBV7-9 and TRBJ2-7; maybe TRBD2 (6 bases). CDR1 and CDR2 (germline): SEHNR, FQNEAQ (reference sequence). This CDR3 is built from 14 residues. V gave up 1 base and J gave up 9 bases, with 16 bases separating them. The CDR3 region is CASSLGAGPTRQYF. Written as DNA, the CDR3 is TGTGCCAGCAGCTTAGGCGCGGGGCCTACGAGGCAGTACTTC.

The J gene is TRBJ1-4, the V gene TRBV10-1; D ambiguous. There are 15 residues in the CDR3. Per the germline V gene, CDR1 is WNHNN and CDR2 is SYGVQD (reference sequence). V was trimmed by 2 bases and J by 4 bases, leaving 11 bases between them. The CDR3: CASSEDRRSNEKLFF. The CDR3 region has the DNA TGCGCCAGCAGTGAGGATCGTAGAAGTAATGAAAAACTGTTTTTT.

V is TRBV7-9 and J is TRBJ2-7; no reliable D call. V was cut by 0 bases and J by 1 base, with 7 bases left in between. Germline lookup yields CDR1 SEHNR and CDR2 FQNEAQ (reference sequence). This CDR3 has 14 residues. In nucleotides, the CDR3 is TGTGCCAGCAGCTTAGCGGTCCAGTCCTACGAGCAGTACTTC. This translates into CASSLAVQSYEQYF.

The chain couples TRBV30 to TRBJ2-3; possible D gene TRBD1, 5 bases. V was trimmed by 2 bases and J by 0 bases, leaving 6 bases between them. The germline gives CDR1 GTSNPN, CDR2 SVGIG (reference sequence). This CDR3 region has 13 residues. CDR3 loop: CAWSTGSTDTQYF. CDR3 bases: TGTGCCTGGAGTACAGGTAGCACAGATACGCAGTATTTT.

This chain joins TRBV27 and TRBJ2-3; 7 bases line up with TRBD2. The germline gives CDR1 MNHEY, CDR2 SMNVEV (reference sequence). Trimming cost V 5 bases and J 0 bases; bases outside gene matches: 8. The CDR3 runs 16 residues. The CDR3 coding sequence is TGTGCCAGCAGTAGGCCGGGACTAATAAGCACAGATACGCAGTATTTT. It translates to CASSRPGLISTDTQYF.

The chain is built from TRBV18 and TRBJ2-1, with D perhaps matching TRBD1 or TRBD2 (5 bases each). CDR1 KGHSH and CDR2 LQKENI come from the germline V gene. V was cut by 6 bases and J by 10 bases, with 22 bases left in between. The CDR3 is 15 residues long. CDR3 sequence: CASSLTGTIKTEQFF. CDR3 in DNA: TGTGCCAGCTCCCTCACCGGGACCATCAAGACGGAGCAGTTCTTC. The variable domain in full, completed from reference TRBV18 and TRBJ2-1, reads NAGVMQNPRHLVRRRGQEARLRCSPMKGHSHVYWYRQLPEEGLKFMVYLQKENIIDESGMPKERFSAEFPKEGPSILRIQQVVRGDSAAYFCASSLTGTIKTEQFFGPGTRLTVL.

The CDR3 DNA follows: TGCGCCAGCAGCCAAGAGACGGGCTCCTACAATGAGCAGTTCTTC. This encodes CASSQETGSYNEQFF. The chain joins TRBV4-3 to TRBJ2-1, with D uncertain. Per germline, CDR1 LGHNA and CDR2 YSLEER. The V and J ends lost 0 bases and 0 bases respectively, with 6 bases between them. The length of the CDR3 is 15 residues.

As for this clone: Other DNA sequences of this sample code for an identical CDR3. The chain has TRBV29-1 and TRBJ2-5; TRBD1 matches 7 bases. The CDR3 loop spans 12 amino acids. The germline gives CDR1 SQVTM, CDR2 ANQGSEA. J gave up 2 bases and V 6 bases, and 3 bases lay outside the gene matches. CDR3 in amino acids: CSVGTVQETQYF. The CDR3 coding sequence is TGCAGCGTAGGGACAGTACAAGAGACCCAGTACTTC. Full variable domain (missing parts from reference TRBV29-1 and TRBJ2-5): SAVISQKPSRDICQRGTSLTIQCQVDSQVTMMFWYRQQPGQSLTLIATANQGSEATYESGFVIDKFPISRPNLTFSTLTVSNMSPEDSSIYLCSVGTVQETQYFGPGTRLLVL.

The rearrangement links TRBV29-1 to TRBJ2-2; D could derive from TRBD1 or TRBD2 (5 bases each). The CDR3 consists of 13 residues. V lost 0 bases and J 7 bases, leaving 9 bases between the germline ends. Looked up from germline, CDR1 is SQVTM and CDR2 is ANQGSEA. CDR3 in amino acids: CSVEDVGDGELFF. CDR3 nucleotides: TGCAGCGTTGAAGATGTGGGGGACGGGGAGCTGTTTTTT.

The chain joins TRBV28 to TRBJ2-2, with 7 bases matching TRBD2. Germline assignment: CDR1 MDHEN and CDR2 SYDVKM. The CDR3 contains 14 residues. Trimming took 11 bases from V and 7 from J; bases not matched to a gene: 13. CDR3 coding DNA: TGTGCCGGAAGGGCGGCGGGAGCTATCGGGGAGCTGTTTTTT. Its protein product is CAGRAAGAIGELFF.

This clone was observed once. The chain is built from TRBV7-8 and TRBJ2-3, with D tentatively TRBD2 (6 bases). Deletions cut 3 bases from V and 13 bases from J, with 11 bases between. Germline CDR1 reads SGHVS; CDR2 reads FQNEAQ. The CDR3 covers 11 residues. The CDR3 region is CASSFPGREYF. The DNA of the CDR3 is TGTGCCAGCAGCTTCCCCGGGAGAGAGTATTTT.

The gene calls are TRBV18 and TRBJ2-7, with D perhaps TRBD1 (5 bases). From germline, CDR1 is KGHSH and CDR2 LQKENI. Trimming shortened V by 0 bases and J by 4 bases, and 13 bases separated the two germline ends. The CDR3 loop spans 15 amino acids. In DNA form, the CDR3 reads TGTGCCAGCTCACCACCGATGGGAAGGGGATACGAGCAGTACTTC. It specifies CASSPPMGRGYEQYF.

CDR3 sequence reads: CASRVRLGMNTGELFF. Written as DNA, the CDR3 is TGTGCCAGCAGGGTTAGACTAGGGATGAACACCGGGGAGCTGTTTTTT. This chain uses TRBV27 with TRBJ2-2; D is perhaps TRBD2 (6 bases). V lost 6 bases and J 1 base, leaving 15 bases between the germline ends. Germline assignment: CDR1 MNHEY and CDR2 SMNVEV (reference sequence). This CDR3 has 16 residues.

This clone was seen just once. Other DNA sequences of this sample code for an identical CDR3. V usage is TRBV5-5 and J usage is TRBJ2-7; D may be TRBD2 (6 bases). The CDR3 has 13 amino acids. Germline V gene sequence: CDR1 SGHKS, CDR2 YYEKEE (reference sequence). V was pared by 4 bases and J by 1 base, with 9 bases between. CDR3 protein: CASSLRGSYEQYF. The DNA for the CDR3 is TGTGCCAGCAGCCTTCGGGGGTCCTACGAGCAGTACTTC.

In regard to this clone: One end of the junction is discordant with germline, which a read error may explain. V is TRBV11-2 and J is TRBJ2-7; TRBD1 matches at 7 bases. This CDR3 contains 12 residues. The germline V gene encodes CDR1 SGHAT and CDR2 FQNNGV. CDR3 bases: TGTGCCAGCAGCCCCAACCGGGACAGCTCCTTGTTC. Translation: CASSPNRDSSLF.

This clone was counted once. The rearrangement links TRBV29-1 to TRBJ1-2, with unresolved D. The CDR3 extends over 11 amino acids. Germline lookup yields CDR1 SQVTM and CDR2 ANQGSEA. Trimming stripped 4 bases from V and 1 base from J, with 4 bases between. The CDR3 is CSVGFNYGYTF. CDR3 DNA: TGCAGCGTTGGTTTTAACTATGGCTACACCTTC.

This chain joins TRBV28 and TRBJ2-7, with 11 bases identical to TRBD1. Unmatched junction bases numbered 4, after V lost 1 base and J lost 2 bases. CDR3 length: 16 amino acids. Per the germline V gene, CDR1 is MDHEN and CDR2 is SYDVKM. This chain's CDR3 is CASSLFLGQGAYEQYF. CDR3 sequence (DNA): TGTGCCAGCAGTTTATTCCTGGGACAGGGGGCCTACGAGCAGTACTTC.

The chain combines TRBV6-1 with TRBJ2-3, with a weak D call TRBD2 (6 bases). The V end lost 6 bases, the J end lost 2 bases, and 15 bases lay between the germline ends. The CDR3 loop spans 15 amino acids. The germline gives CDR1 MNHNS, CDR2 SASEGT. DNA of the CDR3: TGTGCCAGCAGCGGGAGCTCCCTTAACACAGATACGCAGTATTTT. Its protein product is CASSGSSLNTDTQYF.

The rearrangement links TRBV27 to TRBJ2-3; D tentatively reads TRBD1 or TRBD2 (6 bases each). Trimming removed 8 bases at V and 2 bases at J, with 17 bases between. The CDR3 is made up of 15 amino acids. Germline V gene sequence: CDR1 MNHEY, CDR2 SMNVEV (reference sequence). For the CDR3, the DNA is TGTGCCAGCCGCTCCCCCGGGGGCCCCACAGATACGCAGTATTTT. This codes for CASRSPGGPTDTQYF.

The V call is TRBV7-9, the J call TRBJ2-3; D gene ambiguous. Germline lookup yields CDR1 SEHNR and CDR2 FQNEAQ (reference sequence). There are 14 residues in the CDR3. V shed 1 base and J shed 2 bases, with 7 bases lying between them. CDR3 sequence (DNA): TGTGCCAGCAGCTTAGAAATAGCCACAGATACGCAGTATTTT. It specifies CASSLEIATDTQYF.

J is TRBJ2-1 and V is TRBV11-2; weak D call: TRBD1 (5 bases). Germline V CDR1 and CDR2: SGHAT, FQNNGV. Trimming shortened V by 8 bases and J by 5 bases, and 13 bases separated the two germline ends. The CDR3 covers 13 residues. Here the CDR3 reads CASGHLTNNEQFF. CDR3 nucleotides: TGTGCCAGCGGACATCTAACTAACAATGAGCAGTTCTTC. Full variable domain (outside the CDR3, taken from reference TRBV11-2 and TRBJ2-1): EAGVAQSPRYKIIEKRQSVAFWCNPISGHATLYWYQQILGQGPKLLIQFQNNGVVDDSQLPKDRFSAERLKGVDSTLKIQPAKLEDSAVYLCASGHLTNNEQFFGPGTRLTVL.

V is TRBV11-2 and J is TRBJ1-3; D remains unclear. The CDR3 is 16 residues long. Trimming took 4 bases from V and 0 from J, leaving 13 bases between them. Germline lookup yields CDR1 SGHAT and CDR2 FQNNGV. CDR3 sequence reads: CASSSVVGSSGNTIYF. Here the CDR3 DNA reads TGTGCCAGCAGCTCCGTAGTGGGAAGCTCTGGAAACACCATATATTTT.

The genes are TRBV7-6 and TRBJ1-1, with D possibly being TRBD1 (5 bases). V was cut by 5 bases and J by 5 bases, with 18 bases left in between. This CDR3 is 15 amino acids long. CDR1 and CDR2 (germline): SGHVS, FNYEAQ. The CDR3 protein is CASSPLRGSDTEAFF. The DNA of the CDR3 is TGTGCCAGCAGCCCCCTTCGGGGGTCTGATACTGAAGCTTTCTTT.

J is TRBJ2-1 and V is TRBV18, with D perhaps given as TRBD1 or TRBD2 (5 bases each). CDR1 KGHSH and CDR2 LQKENI come from the germline V gene. V dropped 3 bases and J dropped 6 bases, with 15 bases sitting between them. This CDR3 is 15 amino acids long. CDR3 in amino acids: CASSPPGAFVNEQFF. Written as DNA, the CDR3 is TGTGCCAGCTCACCCCCCGGGGCGTTTGTCAATGAGCAGTTCTTC.

V is TRBV7-2 and J is TRBJ2-6, with D unresolved. The germline gives CDR1 SGHTA, CDR2 FQGNSA. CDR3 length: 20 residues. Trimming stripped 0 bases from V and 0 bases from J, with 18 bases between. The CDR3 loop is CASSLALIERRSSGANVLTF. CDR3 nucleotide sequence: TGTGCCAGCAGCTTAGCCCTGATCGAGAGAAGAAGCTCTGGGGCCAACGTCCTGACTTTC.

The J gene is TRBJ1-2, the V gene TRBV7-2; 8 bases agree with TRBD1. The V segment lost 1 base and the J segment 4 bases; nucleotides outside the gene matches: 5. This CDR3 has 15 amino acids. CDR1 SGHTA and CDR2 FQGNSA come from the germline V gene. The CDR3 nucleotides are TGTGCCAGCAGCTTAGTCGGGACAGGCCGCTATGGCTACACCTTC. It yields the protein CASSLVGTGRYGYTF.